Given below is one T cell receptor (beta chain) in context. The data derive from a study of control samples from healthy donors and cancer patients. Only in-frame clones appear in the TCRdb table, and some are missing; sequencing was by immunoSEQ multiplex PCR. The table includes about 180,000 clones, around 89% detected once. V was cut by 2 bases and J by 1 base, with 9 bases left in between. The CDR3 sequence is 13 residues long. Germline values: CDR1 GTSNPN, CDR2 SVGIG (reference sequence). The V call is TRBV30, the J call TRBJ2-7, with TRBD2 as a possible D gene (6 bases). This clonotype was obtained from a woman aged 45-59 years in good health. The sample consisted of blood. CDR3 in DNA: TGTGCCTGGAGTTGGGGGGTTTCCTACGAGCAGTACTTC. It specifies CAWSWGVSYEQYF.